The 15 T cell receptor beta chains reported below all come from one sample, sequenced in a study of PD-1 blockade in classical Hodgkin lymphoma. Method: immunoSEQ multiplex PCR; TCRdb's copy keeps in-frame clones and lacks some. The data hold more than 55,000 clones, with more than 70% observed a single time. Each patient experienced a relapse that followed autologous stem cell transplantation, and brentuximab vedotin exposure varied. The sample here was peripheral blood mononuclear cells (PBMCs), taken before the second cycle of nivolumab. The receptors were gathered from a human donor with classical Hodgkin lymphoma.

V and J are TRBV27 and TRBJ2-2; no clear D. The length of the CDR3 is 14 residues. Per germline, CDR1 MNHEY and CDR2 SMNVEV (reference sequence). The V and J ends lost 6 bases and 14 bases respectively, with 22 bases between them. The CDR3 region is CASRKLEFMSVLFF. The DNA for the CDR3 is TGTGCCAGCAGAAAACTCGAGTTCATGAGCGTTCTGTTTTTT.

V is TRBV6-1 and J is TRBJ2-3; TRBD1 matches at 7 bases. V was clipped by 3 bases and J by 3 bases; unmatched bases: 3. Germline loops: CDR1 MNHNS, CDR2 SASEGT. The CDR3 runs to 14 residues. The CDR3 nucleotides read TGTGCCAGCAGTGAGACAGGGAAGACAGATACGCAGTATTTT. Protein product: CASSETGKTDTQYF.

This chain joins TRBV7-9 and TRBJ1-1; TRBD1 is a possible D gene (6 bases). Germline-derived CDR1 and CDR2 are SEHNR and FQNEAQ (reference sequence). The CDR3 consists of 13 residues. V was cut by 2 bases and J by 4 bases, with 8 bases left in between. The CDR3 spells CASSLRGGTEAFF. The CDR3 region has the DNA TGTGCCAGCAGCTTACGAGGGGGCACTGAAGCTTTCTTT.

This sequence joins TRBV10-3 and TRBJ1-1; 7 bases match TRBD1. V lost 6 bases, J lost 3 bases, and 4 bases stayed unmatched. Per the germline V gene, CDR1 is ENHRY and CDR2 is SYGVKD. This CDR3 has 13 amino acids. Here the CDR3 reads CAIRWTGDTEAFF. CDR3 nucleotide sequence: TGTGCCATCAGATGGACAGGAGACACTGAAGCTTTCTTT.

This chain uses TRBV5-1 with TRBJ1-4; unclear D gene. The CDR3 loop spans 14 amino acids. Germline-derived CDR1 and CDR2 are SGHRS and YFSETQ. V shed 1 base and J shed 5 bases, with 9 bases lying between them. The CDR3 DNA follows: TGCGCCAGCAGCTTGAGGCCCAGGAATGAAAAACTGTTTTTT. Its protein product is CASSLRPRNEKLFF.

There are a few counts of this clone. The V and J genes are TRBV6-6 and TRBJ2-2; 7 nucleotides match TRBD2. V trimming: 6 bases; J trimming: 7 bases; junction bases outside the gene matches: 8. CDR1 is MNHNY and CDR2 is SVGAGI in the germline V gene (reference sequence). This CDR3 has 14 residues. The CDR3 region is CASSPWSGDGELFF. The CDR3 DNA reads TGTGCCAGCAGCCCTTGGAGCGGGGACGGGGAGCTGTTTTTT.

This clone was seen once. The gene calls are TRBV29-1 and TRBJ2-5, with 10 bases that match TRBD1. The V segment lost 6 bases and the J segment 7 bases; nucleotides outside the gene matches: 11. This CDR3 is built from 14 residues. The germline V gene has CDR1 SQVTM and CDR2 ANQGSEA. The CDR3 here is CSVEGQGIGGTQYF. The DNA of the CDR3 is TGCAGCGTAGAGGGACAGGGGATTGGTGGGACCCAGTACTTC.

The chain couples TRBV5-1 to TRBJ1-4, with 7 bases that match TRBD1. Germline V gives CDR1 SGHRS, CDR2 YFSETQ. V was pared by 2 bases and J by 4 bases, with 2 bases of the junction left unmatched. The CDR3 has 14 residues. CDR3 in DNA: TGCGCCAGCAGCTTACAGGGGAGTAATGAAAAACTGTTTTTT. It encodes CASSLQGSNEKLFF. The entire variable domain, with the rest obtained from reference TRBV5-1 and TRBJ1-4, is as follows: KAGVTQTPRYLIKTRGQQVTLSCSPISGHRSVSWYQQTPGQGLQFLFEYFSETQRNKGNFPGRFSGRQFSNSRSEMNVSTLELGDSALYLCASSLQGSNEKLFFGSGTQLSVL.

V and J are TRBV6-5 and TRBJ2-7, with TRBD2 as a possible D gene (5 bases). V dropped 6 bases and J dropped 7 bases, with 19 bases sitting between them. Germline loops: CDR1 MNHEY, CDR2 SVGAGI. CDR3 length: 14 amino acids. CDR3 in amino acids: CASRPNFNPGEQYF. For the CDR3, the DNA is TGTGCCAGCAGGCCAAACTTCAACCCGGGGGAGCAGTACTTC.

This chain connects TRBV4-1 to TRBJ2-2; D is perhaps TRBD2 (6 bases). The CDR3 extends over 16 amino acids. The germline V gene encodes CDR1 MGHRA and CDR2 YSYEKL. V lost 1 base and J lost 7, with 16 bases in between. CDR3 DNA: TGCGCCAGCAGCCAAGTGGGGAAAGTGCGGGACGGGGAGCTGTTTTTT. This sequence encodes CASSQVGKVRDGELFF.

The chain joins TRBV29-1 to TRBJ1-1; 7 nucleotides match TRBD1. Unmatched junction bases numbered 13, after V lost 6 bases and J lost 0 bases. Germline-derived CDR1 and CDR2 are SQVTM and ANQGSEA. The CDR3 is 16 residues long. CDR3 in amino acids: CSVDRQGSRVNTEAFF. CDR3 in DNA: TGCAGCGTGGATCGACAGGGTTCCAGGGTGAACACTGAAGCTTTCTTT.

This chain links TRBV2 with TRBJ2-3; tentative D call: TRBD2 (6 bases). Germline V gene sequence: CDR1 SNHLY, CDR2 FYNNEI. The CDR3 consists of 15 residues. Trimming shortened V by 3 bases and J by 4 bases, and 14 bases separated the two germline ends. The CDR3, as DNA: TGTGCCAGCAGTGATCGGGGAGGAGAGGCAGATACGCAGTATTTT. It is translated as CASSDRGGEADTQYF.

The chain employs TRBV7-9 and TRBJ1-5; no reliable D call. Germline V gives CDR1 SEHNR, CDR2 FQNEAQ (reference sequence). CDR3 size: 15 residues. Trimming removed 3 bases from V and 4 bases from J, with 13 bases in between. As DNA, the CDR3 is TGTGCCAGCAGCTTCACGGGCTTAAAGAATCAGCCCCAGCATTTT. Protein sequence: CASSFTGLKNQPQHF.

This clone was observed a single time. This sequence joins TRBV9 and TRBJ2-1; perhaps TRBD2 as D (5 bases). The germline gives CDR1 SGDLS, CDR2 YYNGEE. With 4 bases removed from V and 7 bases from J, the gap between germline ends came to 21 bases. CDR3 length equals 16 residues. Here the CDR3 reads CASSPPGFGFGNEQFF. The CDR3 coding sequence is TGTGCCAGCAGCCCCCCGGGGTTCGGATTTGGGAATGAGCAGTTCTTC.

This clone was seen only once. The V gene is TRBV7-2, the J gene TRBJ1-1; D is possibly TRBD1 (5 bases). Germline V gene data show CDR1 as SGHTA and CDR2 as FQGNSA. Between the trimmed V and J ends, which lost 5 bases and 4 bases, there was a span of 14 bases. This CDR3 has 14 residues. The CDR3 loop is CASSGGDPRTEAFF. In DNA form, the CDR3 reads TGTGCCAGCAGCGGGGGAGACCCGCGCACTGAAGCTTTCTTT.